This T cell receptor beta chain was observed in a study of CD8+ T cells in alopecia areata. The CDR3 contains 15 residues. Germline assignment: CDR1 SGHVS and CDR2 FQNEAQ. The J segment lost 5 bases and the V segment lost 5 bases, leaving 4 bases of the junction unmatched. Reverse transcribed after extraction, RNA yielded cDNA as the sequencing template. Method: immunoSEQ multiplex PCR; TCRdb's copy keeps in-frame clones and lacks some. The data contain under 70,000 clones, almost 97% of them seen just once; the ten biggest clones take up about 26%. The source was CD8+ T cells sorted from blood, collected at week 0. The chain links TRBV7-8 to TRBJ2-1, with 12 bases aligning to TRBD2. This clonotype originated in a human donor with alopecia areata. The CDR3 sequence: CASSVLAGGNNEQFF. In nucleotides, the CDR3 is TGTGCCAGCAGCGTACTAGCGGGGGGAAACAATGAGCAGTTCTTC.